Presented here are 5 T cell receptor beta chains from one specimen sequenced in a study of T cells in tuberculosis. The data were produced by immunoSEQ multiplex PCR, yet TCRdb's version contains in-frame clones alone and is incomplete. The table records about 32,000 clones, approximately 93% of them present only once. The sequenced material came from PBMCs. The receptors shown here come from a donor between 10 and 29 years old with latent tuberculosis or without tuberculosis infection.

CDR3 DNA: TGTGCCAGCAGCTTTTTGGCGGGACTACTCAATGAGCAGTTCTTC. Amino acids: CASSFLAGLLNEQFF. V usage is TRBV7-9 and J usage is TRBJ2-1; 7 bases are shared with TRBD2. Germline CDR1 is SEHNR and CDR2 is FQNEAQ (reference sequence). The CDR3 contains 15 residues. The V segment lost 3 bases and the J segment 6 bases; nucleotides outside the gene matches: 8.

The chain recombines TRBV10-2 with TRBJ2-2; tentative D call: TRBD2 (5 bases). This CDR3 is built from 13 residues. Per germline, CDR1 WSHSY and CDR2 SAAADI. The V end was cut by 3 bases, the J end by 6 bases, with 8 bases between. Written as DNA, the CDR3 is TGCGCCAGCAGTGACCGCGGGTCCGGGGAGCTGTTTTTT. This encodes CASSDRGSGELFF.

The chain has TRBV10-2 and TRBJ2-4; the match to TRBD1 covers 9 bases. The CDR3 runs to 11 residues. The V gene's germline CDR1 is WSHSY and CDR2 SAAADI. This chain's CDR3 is CVTGGKNIQYF. The DNA for the CDR3 is TGCGTGACAGGGGGCAAAAACATTCAGTACTTC.

The J gene is TRBJ2-1, the V gene TRBV11-2, with D uncertain. The CDR3 runs to 12 residues. From germline, CDR1 is SGHAT and CDR2 FQNNGV. V lost 5 bases, J lost 2 bases, and 4 bases lay in between. The CDR3 here is CASSNTYNEQFF. The CDR3 nucleotides read TGTGCCAGCAGCAATACCTACAATGAGCAGTTCTTC.

V and J are TRBV5-1 and TRBJ2-5; 9 bases are shared with TRBD2. Germline V gene sequence: CDR1 SGHRS, CDR2 YFSETQ. Losses at the gene ends were 0 bases for V and 6 bases for J; bases not matched to a gene: 9. The CDR3 is 16 residues long. The CDR3 here is CASSLGGSGSGKTQYF. In nucleotides, the CDR3 is TGCGCCAGCAGCTTGGGCGGTAGCGGGAGTGGGAAGACCCAGTACTTC.